The present T cell receptor (beta chain) was sequenced within a study of cytomegalovirus exposure and HLA in healthy donors. Study-wide points: It has been reported that TCR beta sequences accurately predicted the HLA-A and HLA-B alleles of most subjects. TCR beta chains numbering more than 150 were designated cytomegalovirus-associated.

A remark on this clone: The antigen is undetermined.

PCR used 60 Vbeta primers and 13 Jbeta primers. The repertoire was sequenced with immunoSEQ multiplex PCR; TCRdb's copy has only in-frame clones and lacks some. The sample lists tens of thousands of clones, 55% to 70% occurring once. From germline, CDR1 is ENHRY and CDR2 SYGVKD. The CDR3 runs 13 residues. Trimming left V 8 bases short and J 0 bases short, with 8 bases between. This TCR came from a woman aged 35 to 49 in good health and CMV-seropositive. V usage is TRBV10-3 and J usage is TRBJ1-5; tentatively, D is TRBD1 (5 bases). The sequencing input was PBMCs. The CDR3 DNA follows: TGTGCCATCTGGGGGGGTAGCAATCAGCCCCAGCATTTT. Translating gives CAIWGGSNQPQHF.